The T cell receptor beta chain described here comes from a study of CD8+ T cells in alopecia areata. The table lists this clone with a few counts. As for treatment: oral pan-JAK inhibitor, 5-10 mg twice daily. Isolated RNA was reverse transcribed into cDNA used as the sequencing template. Generated by immunoSEQ multiplex PCR, the TCRdb table keeps only in-frame clones and is missing some. The sample yields 250,000 to 300,000 clones, 58% seen once. Source: CD4+ T cells sorted from blood, taken at week 24, from a patient treated with tofacitinib. This clonotype was obtained from a human donor with alopecia areata.

For the CDR3, the DNA is TGTGCCAGCAGCCCTTACAGGGGGCCTCTGGACACTGAAGCTTTCTTT. It codes for CASSPYRGPLDTEAFF. The chain is built from TRBV27 and TRBJ1-1; 9 bases map to TRBD1. Germline CDR1 MNHEY, CDR2 SMNVEV (reference sequence). CDR3 length equals 16 residues. Trimming at V came to 6 bases and at J to 3 bases, leaving 11 bases not matched to a gene.